This T cell receptor (beta chain) comes out of a study of OX40 agonist ivuxolimab in advanced cancers. On the study more broadly: Patients undergoing dose escalation presented with hepatocellular carcinoma, melanoma, renal cell or head and neck cancer.

The CDR3 consists of 12 residues. V was trimmed by 4 bases and J by 6 bases, leaving 10 bases between them. CDR1 is SQVTM and CDR2 is ANQGSEA in the germline V gene. Study-level points and caveats: In the 0.1 to 3.0 mg/kg range, CD4+ and CD8+ blood T cells had expanded clonally by week 6. Expanded clones tended on average to be more numerous among CD8+ T cells than CD4+.

Libraries were prepared by immunoSEQ multiplex PCR; TCRdb keeps only in-frame clonotypes and omits some of them. The table has 65,000 to 95,000 clones, more than 70% seen once. Regarding this clone: Its target is not known.

The origin of this receptor is an adult with an advanced solid tumor such as melanoma, head and neck, liver or kidney cancer. This chain uses TRBV29-1 with TRBJ2-4; perhaps TRBD2 as D (6 bases). The specimen comprised CD4+ or CD8+ T cells sorted from blood, sampled in a trial of the OX40 agonist ivuxolimab. The CDR3 loop reads CSVVRGGNIQYF. CDR3 coding DNA: TGCAGCGTTGTGCGGGGAGGAAACATTCAGTACTTC.